These T cell receptor beta chains were read from a single sample in a study of blood T cell repertoires in COVID-19. Clones were sequenced by immunoSEQ multiplex PCR, and TCRdb holds only the in-frame ones, with some missing. The sample holds 70,000 to 85,000 clones, 70% to 90% seen once. The sequencing sample was made of peripheral blood. These receptors were obtained from a man in his 70s with active or convalescent COVID-19. The CDR3 runs from the conserved cysteine through the conserved F or W. The D gene is left open where the match is weak. Rows may omit the clone size; those that give it use once, few, many or a size class.

TRBV11-2	NA	TRBJ1-2	NA	CASSLDRGLGTF	TGTGCCAGCAGCTTAGATCGGGGATTAGGCACCTTC
TRBV18	TRBD2	TRBJ2-7	NA	CASSPSGRAYEQYF	TGTGCCAGCTCACCTAGCGGGAGGGCTTACGAGCAGTACTTC
TRBV20-1	NA	TRBJ2-2	NA	CSASPVEKNTGELFF	TGCAGTGCTAGTCCCGTTGAGAAGAACACCGGGGAGCTGTTTTTT
TRBV6-5	NA	TRBJ1-1	NA	CASRRGSSTSTEAFF	TGTGCCAGCCGGAGAGGGAGTTCTACGAGCACTGAAGCTTTCTTT
TRBV5-4	NA	TRBJ1-2	NA	CASSLAGRVDGYTF	TGTGCCAGCAGCTTGGCAGGGAGGGTCGATGGCTACACCTTC
TRBV9	NA	TRBJ2-5	NA	CASSVNPSDQETQYF	TGTGCCAGCAGCGTCAACCCGAGCGACCAAGAGACCCAGTACTTC
TRBV15	NA	TRBJ1-1	NA	CATSRVQGSEAFF	TGTGCCACCAGCAGAGTCCAGGGCAGCGAAGCTTTCTTT
TRBV30	TRBD1	TRBJ1-4	NA	CAWSRDRDEKLFF	TGTGCCTGGAGTCGAGACAGGGATGAAAAACTGTTTTTT
TRBV3-1/TRBV3-2	NA	TRBJ2-7	NA	CASSQRDNYEQYF	TGTGCCAGCAGCCAACGGGACAACTACGAGCAGTACTTC
TRBV5-5	TRBD2	TRBJ2-1	NA	CASSLGLAGWGNEQFF	TGTGCCAGCAGCTTAGGACTAGCGGGGTGGGGTAATGAGCAGTTCTTC
TRBV5-1	TRBD1	TRBJ1-6	NA	CASSKDRVNSPLHF	TGCGCCAGCAGCAAAGACAGGGTGAATTCACCCCTCCACTTT
TRBV5-1	NA	TRBJ2-7	NA	CASNGGLYEQYF	TGCGCCAGCAATGGAGGACTCTACGAGCAGTACTTC
TRBV18	NA	TRBJ2-3	NA	CASSLLQVTDTQYF	TGTGCCAGCTCACTACTACAGGTTACAGATACGCAGTATTTT
TRBV6-5	TRBD2	TRBJ2-7	NA	CASSYLPEREGFEQYF	TGTGCCAGCAGTTACCTCCCGGAGCGGGAGGGTTTCGAGCAGTACTTC
TRBV19	TRBD1	TRBJ1-5	NA	CASARQGSQPQHF	TGTGCCAGTGCAAGACAGGGTAGTCAGCCCCAGCATTTT
TRBV7-2	NA	TRBJ2-2	few	CASSRDGSGELFF	TGTGCCAGCAGCCGAGATGGTTCCGGGGAGCTGTTTTTT
TRBV15	NA	TRBJ1-2	NA	CATSRGEGSYGYTF	TGTGCCACCAGCAGAGGAGAGGGTAGCTATGGCTACACCTTC
TRBV12-3/TRBV12-4	TRBD1	TRBJ1-2	NA	CASSFEDREGLTF	TGTGCCAGCAGTTTCGAAGACAGGGAAGGTCTCACCTTC
TRBV6-1	TRBD1	TRBJ2-3	NA	CASSDSGTGLGPDTQYF	TGTGCCAGCAGTGATTCCGGGACAGGGTTAGGTCCAGATACGCAGTATTTT
TRBV6-6	NA	TRBJ2-5	NA	CASSYSDQGMGTQYF	TGTGCCAGCAGTTACTCAGATCAGGGGATGGGGACCCAGTACTTC
TRBV10-1	TRBD2	TRBJ2-5	NA	CASSESVAGGGETQYF	TGCGCCAGCAGTGAGTCGGTGGCGGGAGGAGGGGAGACCCAGTACTTC
TRBV18	NA	TRBJ2-1	NA	CASSPAPSPSGEQFF	TGTGCCAGCTCACCAGCTCCCTCTCCTAGTGGTGAGCAGTTCTTC
TRBV7-2	NA	TRBJ1-6	NA	CASSLEPYNSPLHF	TGTGCCAGCAGCTTAGAGCCGTATAATTCACCCCTCCACTTT
TRBV6-6	TRBD1	TRBJ2-1	NA	CASGRPGQGQSEQFF	TGTGCCAGTGGCCGTCCGGGACAGGGGCAAAGTGAGCAGTTCTTC
TRBV30	NA	TRBJ2-2	NA	CAWSLVATGELFF	TGTGCCTGGAGCCTAGTAGCCACCGGGGAGCTGTTTTTT
TRBV30	TRBD1	TRBJ1-2	NA	CAWRKQGAGYGYTF	TGTGCCTGGAGGAAACAGGGGGCGGGCTATGGCTACACCTTC
TRBV6-5	NA	TRBJ2-5	once	CASSYSTGTQETQYF	TGTGCCAGCAGTTACTCGACGGGAACTCAAGAGACCCAGTACTTC